The 18 T cell receptor beta chains reported below all come from one sample, sequenced in a study of CD8+ T cells in alopecia areata (dated by TCRdb to between 2017 and 2018). The meaning of the sample's treatment or condition label: oral pan-JAK inhibitor, 5-10 mg twice daily. To prepare the library, the immunoSEQ multiplex PCR assay was applied. To provide template for TCR sequencing, every sample had RNA extracted and reverse transcribed into cDNA. TCRdb retrieved this table from immuneACCESS and kept in-frame rearrangements only. Not all clones are present; in checked studies, unresolved V genes account for under half, and no reason is known for the remainder. The sample table lists some 170,000 clones, around 58% of them with a count of one. The ten top clones hold 16% of the sample. The sequencing here drew on CD4+ T cells sorted from blood, taken at roughly week 55, from a patient treated with tofacitinib. The receptors come from a human donor with alopecia areata.

This clone was counted between two and nine times. V and J are TRBV19 and TRBJ1-2, with D possibly TRBD1 on 5 matching bases. V lost 2 bases to trimming and J lost 2 bases, with 6 bases between them. The CDR3 is 13 residues long. Germline V gene sequence: CDR1 LNHDA, CDR2 SQIVND (reference sequence). The DNA of the CDR3 is TGTGCCAGTAGTATAAGACAGAACTATGGCTACACCTTC. Protein product: CASSIRQNYGYTF.

This clone showed up just a few times. The chain couples TRBV11-2 to TRBJ1-1; no clear D gene. CDR3 length equals 13 residues. Trimming left V 0 bases short and J 8 bases short, with 10 bases between. In germline, CDR1 is SGHAT, CDR2 FQNNGV. CDR3: CASSLEPGSEAFF. CDR3 nucleotides: TGTGCCAGCAGCTTAGAACCGGGATCAGAAGCTTTCTTT.

The chain combines TRBV30 with TRBJ2-1; possibly TRBD2 for D (6 bases). The CDR3 length is 13 residues. The germline V gene has CDR1 GTSNPN and CDR2 SVGIG (reference sequence). Trimming stripped 0 bases from V and 5 bases from J, with 8 bases between. The CDR3 nucleotides are TGTGCCTGGAGTGTACTAGCTAACAATGAGCAGTTCTTC. Its translation is CAWSVLANNEQFF.

This clone has a count of ten or more. The chain uses TRBV5-6 and TRBJ2-3; the match to TRBD2 covers 9 bases. Germline V gene sequence: CDR1 SGHDT, CDR2 YYEEEE. V lost 4 bases, J lost 1 base, and 7 bases stayed unmatched. This CDR3 is built from 16 residues. The CDR3 sequence: CASSLRSSGGTDTQYF. The CDR3 region has the DNA TGTGCCAGCAGCCTTCGGTCTAGCGGGGGCACAGATACGCAGTATTTT.

The sample holds one count of this clone. The chain is built from TRBV9 and TRBJ1-3, with D uncertain. Germline lookup yields CDR1 SGDLS and CDR2 YYNGEE. The CDR3 totals 15 residues. V was shortened by 2 bases and J by 0 bases, with 9 bases between the two germline ends. CDR3 amino acids: CASSVGLNSGNTIYF. The CDR3 DNA is TGTGCCAGCAGCGTCGGACTGAACTCTGGAAACACCATATATTTT.

This clone was observed a handful of times. The rearrangement joins TRBV30 to TRBJ2-7; 8 nucleotides match TRBD2. The CDR3 extends over 13 amino acids. Germline V gene data show CDR1 as GTSNPN and CDR2 as SVGIG (reference sequence). The junction had 6 bases not matched to a gene; V was cut back by 3 bases and J by 5 bases. CDR3 sequence (DNA): TGTGCCTGGAGCCCGGGGGGGAGGGACGAGCAGTACTTC. Encoded protein: CAWSPGGRDEQYF.

This rearrangement joins TRBV14 to TRBJ2-1; D may be TRBD1 (5 bases). Germline CDR1 reads SGHDN; CDR2 reads FVKESK. CDR3 length: 17 residues. Trimming left V 6 bases short and J 6 bases short, with 24 bases between. DNA of the CDR3: TGTGCCAGCAGTCCCACCCTGGGGCTATACAGTTTCAATGAGCAGTTCTTC. The encoded protein is CASSPTLGLYSFNEQFF.

V usage is TRBV30 and J usage is TRBJ2-7; D is undetermined. The CDR3 spans 11 residues. Germline lookup yields CDR1 GTSNPN and CDR2 SVGIG (reference sequence). V was cut by 5 bases and J by 4 bases, with 9 bases left in between. The CDR3 nucleotides read TGTGCCTGGGGGCCGGTTTACGAGCAGTACTTC. Protein: CAWGPVYEQYF. Full variable domain (missing parts from reference TRBV30 and TRBJ2-7): SQTIHQWPATLVQPVGSPLSLECTVEGTSNPNLYWYRQAAGRGLQLLFYSVGIGQISSEVPQNLSASRPQDRQFILSSKKLLLSDSGFYLCAWGPVYEQYFGPGTRLTVT.

This sequence joins TRBV30 and TRBJ1-5; D not resolved. Germline-derived CDR1 and CDR2 are GTSNPN and SVGIG (reference sequence). Between the trimmed V and J ends, which lost 2 bases and 3 bases, there was a span of 11 bases. This CDR3 region has 14 residues. DNA of the CDR3: TGTGCCTGGAGTCTGCAGGCTACCAATCAGCCCCAGCATTTT. Translation: CAWSLQATNQPQHF.

CDR3 nucleotides: TGTGCCAGCAGTGAATTTGGGGATTCACCCCTCCACTTT. Its translation is CASSEFGDSPLHF. This chain uses TRBV25-1 with TRBJ1-6; D ambiguous. The germline V gene has CDR1 MGHDK and CDR2 SYGVNS. Deletions cut 1 base from V and 8 bases from J, with 6 bases between. The CDR3 is made up of 13 amino acids.

The J gene is TRBJ2-7, the V gene TRBV6-6; TRBD1 aligns across 8 bases. Germline V gene lookup returns CDR1 MNHNY and CDR2 SVGAGI (reference sequence). CDR3 size: 14 residues. V was pared by 7 bases and J by 0 bases, with 5 bases of the junction left unmatched. The CDR3 loop reads CASKQGANSYEQYF. CDR3 DNA sequence: TGTGCCAGCAAGCAGGGGGCTAACTCCTACGAGCAGTACTTC.

The chain is built from TRBV2 and TRBJ1-6, with TRBD1 identical over 9 bases. J was trimmed by 7 bases and V by 7 bases; bases with no gene match: 8. Germline CDR1 is SNHLY and CDR2 is FYNNEI. The CDR3 consists of 15 residues. The CDR3 DNA is TGTGCCAGCACCCCGGACAGGGGAGGCAATTCACCCCTCCACTTT. It specifies CASTPDRGGNSPLHF.

V usage is TRBV7-2 and J usage is TRBJ2-7, with TRBD2 matching 12 bases. Unmatched junction bases numbered 13, after V lost 2 bases and J lost 2 bases. CDR3 length equals 19 residues. CDR1 and CDR2 (germline): SGHTA, FQGNSA. The CDR3 DNA reads TGTGCCAGCAGCTTAACGGGATCTAGCGGGGGGGCCAGGCCCTACGAGCAGTACTTC. Protein: CASSLTGSSGGARPYEQYF.

The chain joins TRBV5-1 to TRBJ2-5; weak D call: TRBD2 (5 bases). This CDR3 has 13 residues. Germline CDR1 SGHRS, CDR2 YFSETQ. V shed 5 bases and J shed 5 bases, with 13 bases lying between them. The chain's CDR3 is CASRFGVAETQYF. CDR3 nucleotides: TGCGCCAGCAGATTTGGAGTAGCGGAGACCCAGTACTTC.

This clone occurred once. The chain combines TRBV4-1 with TRBJ1-2; the D is unclear. This CDR3 contains 12 residues. The V end lost 0 bases, the J end lost 6 bases, and 5 bases lay between the germline ends. Germline-derived CDR1 and CDR2 are MGHRA and YSYEKL. The CDR3 coding sequence is TGCGCCAGCAGCCAAGAAATGAATGGCTACACCTTC. The encoded protein is CASSQEMNGYTF.

This clone was counted a few times. V usage is TRBV4-1 and J usage is TRBJ2-1; 7 nucleotides agree with TRBD2. Germline V gives CDR1 MGHRA, CDR2 YSYEKL. Losses at the gene ends were 0 bases for V and 12 bases for J; bases not matched to a gene: 11. This CDR3 has 15 residues. In DNA form, the CDR3 reads TGCGCCAGCAGCCAAGAGTCAGACCATCTAGCGGTGCAGTTCTTC. Translation: CASSQESDHLAVQFF.

V is TRBV30 and J is TRBJ1-5; D is unclear. This CDR3 is 13 amino acids long. From germline, CDR1 is GTSNPN and CDR2 SVGIG (reference sequence). Deletions cut 1 base from V and 3 bases from J, with 7 bases between. The CDR3 protein is CAWSAGVNQPQHF. DNA for the CDR3: TGTGCCTGGAGTGCCGGGGTCAATCAGCCCCAGCATTTT.

The table lists this clone with a few counts. The chain joins TRBV11-3 to TRBJ2-2; D is undetermined. Deletions cut 5 bases from V and 1 base from J, with 11 bases between. Germline lookup yields CDR1 SGHNT and CDR2 YENEEA. This CDR3 is 15 amino acids long. CDR3 sequence: CASSPAVGNTGELFF. DNA for the CDR3: TGTGCCAGCAGCCCCGCGGTGGGGAACACCGGGGAGCTGTTTTTT.